Shown below are 3 T cell receptor beta chains from a single sample sequenced in a study of blood T cell repertoires in COVID-19. Clones were sequenced by immunoSEQ multiplex PCR, and TCRdb holds only the in-frame ones, with some missing. The repertoire holds under 100,000 clones, with 85% to 95% as singletons. Sequencing was done on a sample of peripheral blood. The receptor source for this set is a woman between 55 and 75 years old with active COVID-19.

J is TRBJ1-1 and V is TRBV5-1; tentatively, D is TRBD1 (6 bases). Trimming left V 0 bases short and J 8 bases short, with 11 bases between. Germline CDR1 is SGHRS and CDR2 is YFSETQ. The CDR3 consists of 13 residues. The CDR3 bases are TGCGCCAGCAGCTTGGTGGGGGCCGGGGAAGCTTTCTTT. Protein: CASSLVGAGEAFF.

This chain uses TRBV5-6 with TRBJ2-7, with D possibly matching TRBD1 (5 bases). Trimming stripped 3 bases from V and 5 bases from J, with 12 bases between. This CDR3 region has 13 residues. Germline V gives CDR1 SGHDT, CDR2 YYEEEE. CDR3 bases: TGTGCCAGCAGCTCAGGGTTCCCCAACGAGCAGTACTTC. This sequence encodes CASSSGFPNEQYF.

The rearrangement uses TRBV15 and TRBJ1-2; D is undetermined. Germline V CDR1 and CDR2: LNHNV, YYDKDF (reference sequence). Trimming removed 3 bases from V and 8 bases from J, with 22 bases in between. The CDR3 runs to 16 residues. The CDR3: CATSSSLLVNPAGYTF. The CDR3 DNA is TGTGCCACCAGCAGTAGCCTCCTAGTGAACCCGGCGGGCTACACCTTC.